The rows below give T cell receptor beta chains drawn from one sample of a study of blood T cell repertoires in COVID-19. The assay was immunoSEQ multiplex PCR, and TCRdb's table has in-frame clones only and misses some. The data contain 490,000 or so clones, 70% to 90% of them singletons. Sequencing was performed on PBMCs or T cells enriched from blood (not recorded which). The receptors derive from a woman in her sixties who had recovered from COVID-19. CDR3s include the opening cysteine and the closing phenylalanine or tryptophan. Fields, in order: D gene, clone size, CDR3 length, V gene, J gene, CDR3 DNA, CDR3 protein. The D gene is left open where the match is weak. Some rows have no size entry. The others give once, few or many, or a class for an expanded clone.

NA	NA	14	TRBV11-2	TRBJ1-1	TGTGCCAGCAGCTTAATCGGGCAGGGTACTGAAGCTTTCTTT	CASSLIGQGTEAFF
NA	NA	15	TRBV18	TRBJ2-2	TGTGCCAGCTTAACTCGGCAGGGTAACACCGGGGAGCTGTTTTTT	CASLTRQGNTGELFF
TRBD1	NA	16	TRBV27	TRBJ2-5	TGTGCCAGCAGTCGGAAGACAGGGGTTATCCAAGAGACCCAGTACTTC	CASSRKTGVIQETQYF
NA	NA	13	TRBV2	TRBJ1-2	TGTGCCAGCAGTGTCACAGGGTCCTATGGCTACACCTTC	CASSVTGSYGYTF
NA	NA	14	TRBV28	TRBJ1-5	TGTGCCAGCAGTCCTGGGCGGCAGGGGCAGCCCCAGCATTTT	CASSPGRQGQPQHF
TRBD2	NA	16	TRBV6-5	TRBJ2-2	TGTGCCAGCAGTTACTCGAATAGCGGGGTGGGCGGGGAGCTGTTTTTT	CASSYSNSGVGGELFF
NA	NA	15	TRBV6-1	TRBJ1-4	TGTGCCAGCAGTGAATTTCAACTTTATAATGAAAAACTGTTTTTT	CASSEFQLYNEKLFF
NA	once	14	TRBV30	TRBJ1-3	TGTGCCTGGAGTGTAGGAGGCTCTGGAAACACCATATATTTT	CAWSVGGSGNTIYF
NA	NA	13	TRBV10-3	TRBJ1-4	TGTGCCATCGGGAGGCGTGTGGATGAAAAACTGTTTTTT	CAIGRRVDEKLFF
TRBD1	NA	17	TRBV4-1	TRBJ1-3	TGCGCCAGCAGCCCAACCCCGGACAGGGGCCCCGCAAACACCATATATTTT	CASSPTPDRGPANTIYF
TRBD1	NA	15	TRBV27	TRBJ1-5	TGTGCCAGCAGTAAGGAGGGGGCGCGCAATCAGCCCCAGCATTTT	CASSKEGARNQPQHF
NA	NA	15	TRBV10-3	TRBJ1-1	TGTGCCATTCTATTTGAACAGGGAAGGAGCACTGAAGCTTTCTTT	CAILFEQGRSTEAFF
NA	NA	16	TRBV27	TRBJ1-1	TGTGCCAGCAGTCTCACTACCGGGAGCGTGGACACTGAAGCTTTCTTT	CASSLTTGSVDTEAFF
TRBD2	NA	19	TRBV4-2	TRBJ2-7	TGTGCCAGCAGCCAAGCTCCGGTTTCTAGCGGGGGGCCAACCTACGAGCAGTACTTC	CASSQAPVSSGGPTYEQYF
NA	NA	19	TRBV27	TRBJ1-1	TGTGCCAGCAGCCCGGAGGGGGGGGTCAGGGACTCCTTGAACACTGAAGCTTTCTTT	CASSPEGGVRDSLNTEAFF
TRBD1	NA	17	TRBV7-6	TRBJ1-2	TGTGCCAGCAGCTCTTCCTTTAGGGACAGGGCGGGTGATGGCTACACCTTC	CASSSSFRDRAGDGYTF
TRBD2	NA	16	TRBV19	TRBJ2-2	TGTGCCAGTAGTCCAAGGACTAGCGGGTTCTTCGGAGAGCTGTTTTTT	CASSPRTSGFFGELFF
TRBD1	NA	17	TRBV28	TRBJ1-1	TGTGCCAGCAGTTCCCGGACAGGATGGGGGACGGACACTGAAGCTTTCTTT	CASSSRTGWGTDTEAFF
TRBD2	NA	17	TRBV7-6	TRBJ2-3	TGTGCCAGCAGCTTGGGACTAGCGGGGACCTCCGGGGATACGCAGTATTTT	CASSLGLAGTSGDTQYF
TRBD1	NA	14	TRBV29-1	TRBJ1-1	TGCAGCGCTGGGACAGCCAACCTGAACACTGAAGCTTTCTTT	CSAGTANLNTEAFF